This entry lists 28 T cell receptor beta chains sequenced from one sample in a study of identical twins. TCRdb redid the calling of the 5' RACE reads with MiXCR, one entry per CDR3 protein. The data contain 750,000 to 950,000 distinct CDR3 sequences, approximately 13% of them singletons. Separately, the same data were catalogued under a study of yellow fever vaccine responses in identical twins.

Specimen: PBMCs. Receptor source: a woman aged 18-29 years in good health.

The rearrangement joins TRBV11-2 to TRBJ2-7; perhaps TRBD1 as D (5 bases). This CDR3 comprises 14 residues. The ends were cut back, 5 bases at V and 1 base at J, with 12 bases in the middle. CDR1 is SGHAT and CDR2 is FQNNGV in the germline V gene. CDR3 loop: CASSLYQGSYEQYV. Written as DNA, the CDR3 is TGTGCCAGCAGCCTTTACCAGGGTTCCTACGAGCAGTACGTC.

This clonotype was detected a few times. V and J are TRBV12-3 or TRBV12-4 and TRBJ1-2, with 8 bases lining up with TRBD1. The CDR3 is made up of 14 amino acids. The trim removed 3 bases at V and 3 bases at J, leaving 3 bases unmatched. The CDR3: CASSFQGAHYGYTF. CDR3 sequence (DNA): TGTGCCAGCAGTTTTCAGGGGGCTCACTATGGCTACACCTTC.

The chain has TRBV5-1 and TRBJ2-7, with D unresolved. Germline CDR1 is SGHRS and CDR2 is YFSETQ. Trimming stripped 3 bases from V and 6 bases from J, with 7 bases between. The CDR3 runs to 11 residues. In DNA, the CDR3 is TGCGCCAGCAGCTACAACAGCGAGCAGTACTTC. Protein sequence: CASSYNSEQYF.

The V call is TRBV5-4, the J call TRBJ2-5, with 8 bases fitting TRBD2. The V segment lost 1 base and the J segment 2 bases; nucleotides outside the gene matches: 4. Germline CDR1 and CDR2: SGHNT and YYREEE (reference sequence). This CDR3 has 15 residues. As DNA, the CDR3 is TGTGCCAGCAGCTTGTATTTAGCGGGGCAAGAGACCCAGTACTTC. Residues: CASSLYLAGQETQYF. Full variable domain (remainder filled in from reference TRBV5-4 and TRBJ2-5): ETGVTQSPTHLIKTRGQQVTLRCSSQSGHNTVSWYQQALGQGPQFIFQYYREEENGRGNFPPRFSGLQFPNYSSELNVNALELDDSALYLCASSLYLAGQETQYFGPGTRLLVL.

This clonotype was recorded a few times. Written as DNA, the CDR3 is TGTGCCAGCAGCCAAGAGGCCTCGACAGGGTCGGGCAATCAGCCCCAGCATTTT. Translation: CASSQEASTGSGNQPQHF. This rearrangement joins TRBV3-1 to TRBJ1-5; 7 positions agree with TRBD1. Germline values: CDR1 LGHDT, CDR2 YNNKEL (reference sequence). The CDR3 runs 18 residues. V lost 0 bases and J lost 2; bases outside the gene matches: 10.

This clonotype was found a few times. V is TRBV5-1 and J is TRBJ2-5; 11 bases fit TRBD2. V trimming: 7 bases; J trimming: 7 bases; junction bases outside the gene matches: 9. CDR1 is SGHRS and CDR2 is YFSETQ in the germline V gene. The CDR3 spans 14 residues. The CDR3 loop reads CASSGTSGRGTQYF. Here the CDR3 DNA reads TGCGCCAGCTCCGGGACTAGCGGTAGAGGGACCCAGTACTTC.

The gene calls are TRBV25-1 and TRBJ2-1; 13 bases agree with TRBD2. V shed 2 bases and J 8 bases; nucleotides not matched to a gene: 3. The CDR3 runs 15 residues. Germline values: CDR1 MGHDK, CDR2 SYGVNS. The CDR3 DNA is TGTGCCAGCAGTGAAGGGACTAGCGGGAAGGATGAGCAGTTCTTC. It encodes CASSEGTSGKDEQFF.

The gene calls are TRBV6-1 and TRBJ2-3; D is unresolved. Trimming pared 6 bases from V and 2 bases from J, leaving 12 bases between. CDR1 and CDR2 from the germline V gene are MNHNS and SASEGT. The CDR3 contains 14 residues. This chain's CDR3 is CASSKAEPTDTQYF. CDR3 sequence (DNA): TGTGCCAGCAGCAAAGCAGAACCCACAGATACGCAGTATTTT.

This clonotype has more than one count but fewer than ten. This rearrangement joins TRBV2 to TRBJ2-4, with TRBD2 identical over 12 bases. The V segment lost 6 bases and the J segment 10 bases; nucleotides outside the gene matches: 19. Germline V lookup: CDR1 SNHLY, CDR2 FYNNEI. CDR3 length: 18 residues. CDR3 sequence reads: CASRTTGIWETSGRIQYF. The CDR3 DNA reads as TGTGCCAGCAGGACTACAGGGATTTGGGAGACTAGCGGGAGAATTCAGTACTTC.

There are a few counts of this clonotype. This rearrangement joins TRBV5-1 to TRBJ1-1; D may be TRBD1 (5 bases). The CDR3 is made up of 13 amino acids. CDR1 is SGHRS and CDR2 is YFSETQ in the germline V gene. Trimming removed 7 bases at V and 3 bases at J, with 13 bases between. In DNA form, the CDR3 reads TGCGCCAGCGGGGGGGGGTCGCACACTGAAGCTTTCTTT. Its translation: CASGGGSHTEAFF. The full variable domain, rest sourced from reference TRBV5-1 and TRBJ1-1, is KAGVTQTPRYLIKTRGQQVTLSCSPISGHRSVSWYQQTPGQGLQFLFEYFSETQRNKGNFPGRFSGRQFSNSRSEMNVSTLELGDSALYLCASGGGSHTEAFFGQGTRLTVV.

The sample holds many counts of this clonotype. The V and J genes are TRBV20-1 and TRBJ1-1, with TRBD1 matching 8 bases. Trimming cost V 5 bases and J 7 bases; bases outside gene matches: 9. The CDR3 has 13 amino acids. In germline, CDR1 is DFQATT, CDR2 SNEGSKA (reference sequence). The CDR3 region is CSADPTGALEAFF. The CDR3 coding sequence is TGCAGTGCTGACCCGACAGGGGCCCTTGAAGCTTTCTTT.

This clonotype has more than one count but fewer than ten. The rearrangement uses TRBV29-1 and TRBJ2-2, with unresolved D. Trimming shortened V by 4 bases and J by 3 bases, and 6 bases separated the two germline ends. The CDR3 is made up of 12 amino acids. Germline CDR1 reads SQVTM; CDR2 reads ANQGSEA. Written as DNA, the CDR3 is TGCAGCGTTGCTTCGCACACCGGGGAGCTGTTTTTT. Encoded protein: CSVASHTGELFF.

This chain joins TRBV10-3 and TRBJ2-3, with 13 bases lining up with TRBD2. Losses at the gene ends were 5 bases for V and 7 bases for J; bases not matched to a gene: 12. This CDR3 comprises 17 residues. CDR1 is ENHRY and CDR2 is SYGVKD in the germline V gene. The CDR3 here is CAISPRTSGSGANTQYF. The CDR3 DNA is TGTGCCATCAGTCCACGGACTAGCGGGAGCGGGGCGAATACGCAGTATTTT.

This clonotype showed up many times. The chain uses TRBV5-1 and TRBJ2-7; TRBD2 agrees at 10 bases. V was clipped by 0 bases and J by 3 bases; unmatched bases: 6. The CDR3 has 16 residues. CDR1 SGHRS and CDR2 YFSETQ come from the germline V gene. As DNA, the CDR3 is TGCGCCAGCAGCTTGGACCTAGCGGGGGTGATCTACGAGCAGTACGTC. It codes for CASSLDLAGVIYEQYV.

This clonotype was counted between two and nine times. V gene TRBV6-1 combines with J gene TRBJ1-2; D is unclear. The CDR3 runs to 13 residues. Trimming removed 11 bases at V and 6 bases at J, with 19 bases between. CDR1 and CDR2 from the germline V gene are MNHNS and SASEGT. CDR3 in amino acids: CAPWPRPRDGYTF. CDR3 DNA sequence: TGTGCCCCCTGGCCGAGGCCGCGGGATGGCTACACCTTC.

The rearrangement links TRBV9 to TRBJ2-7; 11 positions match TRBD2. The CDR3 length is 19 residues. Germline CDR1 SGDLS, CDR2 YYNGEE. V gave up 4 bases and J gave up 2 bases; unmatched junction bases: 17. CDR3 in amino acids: CASSLSAGETSGIPYEQYF. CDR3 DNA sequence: TGTGCCAGCAGCCTCAGTGCGGGGGAGACTAGCGGGATTCCCTACGAGCAGTACTTC.

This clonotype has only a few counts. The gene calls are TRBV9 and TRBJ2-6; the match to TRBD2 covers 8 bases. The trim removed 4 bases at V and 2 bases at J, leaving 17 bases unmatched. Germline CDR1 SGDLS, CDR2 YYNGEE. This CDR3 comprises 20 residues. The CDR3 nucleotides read TGTGCCAGCAGCTCCCGACCACAGACTAGCGAGTTTGCTGGGGCCAACGTCCTGACTTTC. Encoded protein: CASSSRPQTSEFAGANVLTF.

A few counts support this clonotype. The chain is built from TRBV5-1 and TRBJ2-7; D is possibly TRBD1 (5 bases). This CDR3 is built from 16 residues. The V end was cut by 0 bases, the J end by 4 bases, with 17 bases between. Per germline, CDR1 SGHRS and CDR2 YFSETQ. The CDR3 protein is CASSLAGTGPVYEQYF. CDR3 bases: TGCGCCAGCAGCTTGGCCGGTACAGGCCCGGTGTACGAGCAGTACTTC.

In DNA form, the CDR3 reads TGCAGTGCTAGAGACAGGGGGCATTTCGATGAGCAGTTCTTC. Translating it yields CSARDRGHFDEQFF. The V gene is TRBV20-1, the J gene TRBJ2-1, with TRBD1 matching over 8 bases. Germline assignment: CDR1 DFQATT and CDR2 SNEGSKA (reference sequence). CDR3 length equals 14 residues. J lost 8 bases, V lost 0 bases, and 6 bases had no gene match.

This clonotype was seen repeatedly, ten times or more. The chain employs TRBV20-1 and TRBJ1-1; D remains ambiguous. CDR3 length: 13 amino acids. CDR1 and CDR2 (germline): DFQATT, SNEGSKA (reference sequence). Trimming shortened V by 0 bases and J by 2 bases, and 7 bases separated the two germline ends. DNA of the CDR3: TGCAGTGCTAGAGACGTAATTAACACTGAAGCTTTCTTT. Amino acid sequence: CSARDVINTEAFF.

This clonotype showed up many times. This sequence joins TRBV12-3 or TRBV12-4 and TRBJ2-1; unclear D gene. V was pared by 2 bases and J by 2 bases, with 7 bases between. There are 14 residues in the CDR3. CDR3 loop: CASSLQVAYNEQFF. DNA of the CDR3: TGTGCCAGCAGTTTACAGGTAGCCTACAATGAGCAGTTCTTC.

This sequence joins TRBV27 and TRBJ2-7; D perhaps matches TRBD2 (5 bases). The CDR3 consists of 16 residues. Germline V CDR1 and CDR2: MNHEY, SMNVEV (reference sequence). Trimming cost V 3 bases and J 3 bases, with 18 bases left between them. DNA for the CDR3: TGTGCCAGCAGTTTTCTTAGCGAAACGAGTCACTACGAGCAGTACGTC. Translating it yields CASSFLSETSHYEQYV.

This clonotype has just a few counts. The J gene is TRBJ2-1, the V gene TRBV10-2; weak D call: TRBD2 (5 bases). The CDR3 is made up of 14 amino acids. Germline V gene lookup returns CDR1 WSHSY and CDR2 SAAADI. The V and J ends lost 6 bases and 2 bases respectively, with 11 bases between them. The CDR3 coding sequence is TGCGCCAGCAGCCCGGGGTCGCCCTACAATGAGCAGTTCTTC. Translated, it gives CASSPGSPYNEQFF.

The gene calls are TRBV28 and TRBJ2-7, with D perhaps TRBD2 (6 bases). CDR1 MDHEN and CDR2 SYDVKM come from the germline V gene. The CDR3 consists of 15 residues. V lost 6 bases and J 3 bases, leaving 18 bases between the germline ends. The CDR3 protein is CASRDPRDWVYEQYF. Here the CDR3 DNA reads TGTGCCAGCAGAGACCCCCGGGACTGGGTCTACGAGCAGTACTTC.

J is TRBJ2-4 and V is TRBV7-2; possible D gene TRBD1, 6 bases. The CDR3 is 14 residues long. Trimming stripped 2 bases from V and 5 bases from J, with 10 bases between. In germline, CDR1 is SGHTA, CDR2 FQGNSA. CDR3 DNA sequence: TGTGCCAGCAGCTTACCAGGGGTTGAAAACATTCAGTACTTC. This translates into CASSLPGVENIQYF.

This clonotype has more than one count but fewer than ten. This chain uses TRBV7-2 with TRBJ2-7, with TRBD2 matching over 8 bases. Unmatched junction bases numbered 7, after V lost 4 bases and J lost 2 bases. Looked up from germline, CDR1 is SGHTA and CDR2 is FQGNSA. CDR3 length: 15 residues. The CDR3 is CASSYSGGGPYEQYF. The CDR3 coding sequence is TGTGCCAGCAGCTACTCGGGGGGGGGCCCCTACGAGCAGTACTTC.

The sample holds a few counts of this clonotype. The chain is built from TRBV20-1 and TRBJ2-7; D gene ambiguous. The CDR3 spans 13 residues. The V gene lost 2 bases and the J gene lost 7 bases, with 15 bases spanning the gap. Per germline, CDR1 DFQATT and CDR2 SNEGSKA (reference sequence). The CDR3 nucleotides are TGCAGTGCTAGAACGGACGGGTTGGGGGAGCAGTACGTC. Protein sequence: CSARTDGLGEQYV.

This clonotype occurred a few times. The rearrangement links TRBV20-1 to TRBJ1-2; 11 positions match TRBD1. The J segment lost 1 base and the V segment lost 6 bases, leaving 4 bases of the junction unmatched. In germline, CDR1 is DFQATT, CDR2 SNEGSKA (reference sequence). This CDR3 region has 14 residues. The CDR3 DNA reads TGCAGTGCCCCGGACAGGGGGCGTAACTATGGCTACACCTTC. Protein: CSAPDRGRNYGYTF.